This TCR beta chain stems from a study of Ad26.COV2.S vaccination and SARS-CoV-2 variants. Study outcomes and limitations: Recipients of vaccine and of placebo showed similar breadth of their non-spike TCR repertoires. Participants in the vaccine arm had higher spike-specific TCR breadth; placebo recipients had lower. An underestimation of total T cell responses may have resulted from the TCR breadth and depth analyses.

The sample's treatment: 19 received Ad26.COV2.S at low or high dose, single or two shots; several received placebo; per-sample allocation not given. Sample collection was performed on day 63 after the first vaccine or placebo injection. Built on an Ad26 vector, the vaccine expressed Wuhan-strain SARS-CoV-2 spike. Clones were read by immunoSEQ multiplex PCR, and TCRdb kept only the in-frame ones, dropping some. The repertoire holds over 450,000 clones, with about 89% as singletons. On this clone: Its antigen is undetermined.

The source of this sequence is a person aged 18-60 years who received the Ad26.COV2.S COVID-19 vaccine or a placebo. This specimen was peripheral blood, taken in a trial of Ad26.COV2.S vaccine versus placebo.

The CDR3 region has the DNA TGTGCCTGGGGCGCCGGGAACGAGCAGTACTTC. Translating gives CAWGAGNEQYF. The J gene is TRBJ2-7, the V gene TRBV30; maybe TRBD2 (5 bases). V was cut by 5 bases and J by 5 bases, with 10 bases left in between. The CDR3 is 11 residues long. Germline lookup yields CDR1 GTSNPN and CDR2 SVGIG (reference sequence).